This T cell receptor (beta chain) is from a study of tumor and adjacent non-tumor tissue in lung cancer. Study in general: Patients were aged roughly 30 to 76, 10 men and a handful of women, stage I to III. Samples averaged around 4 million productive TCRbeta reads each.

With respect to this clonotype: Its antigen is undetermined. The junction departs from germline at one end; a sequencing error may be responsible.

CDR1 is SQVTM, CDR2 ANQGSEA, per germline. This CDR3 is 13 amino acids long. Three rounds of nested PCR, following a modified ARM-PCR protocol, produced the TCRbeta library. Each CDR3 protein gets one entry after TCRdb re-called the multiplex PCR reads with MiXCR. The sample carries about 79,000 distinct CDR3 sequences, roughly 72% recorded once. General study results and limits: Tumor tissue had significantly higher TCR diversity than normal lung. Top 100 clones took a larger repertoire share in normal lung.

The template was RNA from unsorted bulk tissue. The sequencing input was lung tumor tissue. The chain is built from TRBV29-1 and TRBJ1-5, with TRBD1 matching 7 bases. This TCR was recovered from a woman aged 40 to 49 with non-small cell lung cancer. The CDR3 region is CSIEFQGDQPQHF. CDR3 bases: TGCAGCATTGAATTTCAGGGGGATCAGCCCCAGCATTTT.